A single T cell receptor (beta chain) is shown here with its context. This clonotype has only a few counts. This receptor's antigen is unknown. No clone much larger than this one lies a single base away; base qualities are absent. TCR cDNA was synthesized by 5'RACE template switching, through which a universal primer site and unique molecular identifiers were introduced. cDNA synthesis was primed from both the TCR alpha and TCR beta constant segments. Two PCR steps were used to amplify libraries, with sample barcodes and sequencing adapters being added in the second step. Sequencing of libraries was performed on Illumina HiSeq 2500 (2x100 bp) or NovaSeq (2x150 bp). Regarding the original processing steps: Reads were demultiplexed and collapsed into UMI consensus sequences with MIGEC, and V(D)J alignment was performed with MiXCR. Vaccine-responding clonotypes were identified with edgeR using replicate PBMC samples, with FDR below 0.01 and a log2 fold change above 5 up to day 15 being required. CD4 or CD8 identity was assigned to each bulk clonotype according to whether the clonotype was present at higher abundance in the sequenced CD4 repertoire or the sequenced CD8 repertoire. TCRdb handled the public reads itself, with Q25 trimming in fastp and clone calling in MiXCR, and kept productive beta chains. Every CDR3 protein is listed once, alongside the most common genes and DNA of its rows. The authors' filters were not applied to this entry. For this sample the table gives approximately 350,000 distinct CDR3 sequences, of which roughly 10% were detected only once. Less than 20% of the sample is held by the ten biggest clonotypes.

This entry belongs to a study of T cells after yellow fever vaccination (dated by TCRdb to between 2019 and 2020). At the level of the whole study: The SMART-Seq v4 Ultra Low Input RNA kit was used to prepare libraries from fractions with low cell numbers. The cohort comprised two healthy male donors, one aged 18 to 30 and one aged 30 to 40 years. Bulk PBMC replicates and cell subsets were isolated from blood drawn at multiple timepoints before and after both primary and secondary immunization. To track T-cell clones before and after primary and booster YFV17D yellow fever vaccination, bulk TCR alpha and beta repertoires were sequenced longitudinally. On the study overall, not on this receptor specifically: Most clones expanded after primary vaccination were re-detected after the booster (96% of CD4 and around 86% of CD8), suggesting broad memory maintenance. A small share of clonotypes occurred in both CD4 and CD8 compartments, likely arising from convergent recombination. Computational filtering was required because FACS-sorted repertoires could contain abundant contaminating clonotypes from the bulk population. The secondary T-cell response was weaker than the primary response but faster, peaking on day 5 instead of day 15. Only a couple of donors were included in the study, so the extent to which the findings can be generalized is limited.

The CDR3 spans 15 residues, from the cysteine through the phenylalanine. The sequence is cut down to CDR3 DNA, 45 bases in frame from base 1. From the germline V gene, CDR1 is ENHRY and CDR2 is SYGVKD. Here V drops 8 bases and J drops 4 bases, and the junction holds 9 bases not matched to any gene. Taken with the paper, the label for treatment or condition translates to: live attenuated yellow fever vaccine strain. At each blood-draw timepoint, two biological replicates of bulk PBMCs were collected. A standard Ficoll-Paque protocol was used to isolate PBMCs from peripheral blood. TriZol was used to extract RNA from bulk PBMCs, from CD4 and CD8 fractions, and from dextramer-positive and dextramer-negative fractions.

The sequenced sample was PBMCs, obtained on the day of the first yellow fever vaccination. This TCR was sampled from a young man who received the YFV17D yellow fever vaccine. This sequence uses TRBV10-3 and TRBJ2-2; 8 of the junction bases match TRBD2. The DNA sequence follows: TGTGCCATCGGACGTGAGCGGGGGCTCACCGGGGAGCTGTTTTTT. It translates as CAIGRERGLTGELFF.